This TCR beta chain was identified in a study of graft-versus-host responses after intestinal transplantation (dated by TCRdb to about 2021). Concerning the study at large: The transplants that recipients got were multivisceral, liver-intestinal, or isolated intestinal. Alloreactive clones were identified by sequencing pre-transplant mixed lymphocyte reaction products and comparing them with unstimulated pre-transplant donor and recipient T cells. A cohort of approximately 23 intestinal transplant recipients, including one retransplant, was enrolled, and a few patients lacking pretransplant specimens were excluded. Donor T cell macrochimerism was defined as a peak of at least 4% donor T cells among recipient peripheral blood mononuclear cells. Samples from a few later patients were sequenced in-house on an Illumina MiSeq with MiXCR processing rather than by the commercial service. Bulk TCR-beta CDR3 sequencing was used to track graft-versus-host and host-versus-graft alloreactive T cell clones in the graft, circulation and bone marrow after intestinal transplantation. Every recipient was given anti-thymocyte globulin induction, followed by 3 to 4 years of maintenance tacrolimus and steroids. The investigation overall reported the following: Conclusions were limited by the relatively low number and heterogeneity of intestinal transplant patients. Early after transplant, declines in HvG clones were associated with peak levels of circulating GvH clones. GvH clones were detected in recipient bone marrow, and some of these GvH clones were observed earlier in ileal mucosa or blood, consistent with an intestinal mucosal origin. Patients with donor T cell macrochimerism had high GvH to HvG T cell clonal ratios in their allografts.

The time point label on this specimen signifies: cells obtained before transplantation from donor or recipient. CD3+CD4+ and CD3+CD8+ populations were FACS-sorted from unstimulated pre-transplant donor and recipient cells taken from spleen or lymph nodes. On this clone itself: The antigen this receptor binds is unknown. Base-call qualities are not available, and no considerably larger clone is one nucleotide away.

The germline V gene gives CDR1 as MNHNS and CDR2 as SASEGT. Inclusive of the bounding cysteine and phenylalanine, the CDR3 is 17 residues long. Of the read, only the CDR3 DNA is kept; its 51 bases are in frame from base 1. V is reduced by 2 bases and J by 6 bases, leaving a spacing of 23 bases between them. Library creation used the immunoSEQ multiplex PCR assay. In most patients, genomic DNA was isolated using the Qiagen DNeasy Blood and Tissue Kit and sent frozen to Adaptive Biotechnologies for TCR sequencing. For most patients, high-throughput TCR-beta CDR3 sequencing of genomic DNA was performed by Adaptive Biotechnologies. Processing in the source paper ran as follows. Adaptive's ImmunoSEQ software was the source of the TCR sequencing data for about 18 patients, while three other patients were processed with MiXCR and VDJtools. To correct CD4 versus CD8 sorting errors, any sequence found in both subsets at a frequency ratio below 5:1 was removed. CDR3 nucleotide sequences shared between donor and recipient were removed because their origin could not be assigned. To count as alloreactive, a clone needed at least 2-fold expansion over unstimulated cells and a minimum CFSE-low frequency of 0.002% (template counts) or 0.001% (read counts). Mappable clones were those detected in sequenced pre-transplant spleen, lymph node, or MLR CFSE-low populations of the donor or recipient. The cumulative frequency of alloreactive clones was calculated as a percentage of all sequences, weighted by copy number. The source is immuneACCESS, and TCRdb retained only in-frame sequences with V and J called. Part of the clones is not carried over; for the studies checked, unresolved V genes explain less than half of this, and the remainder is unexplained. V and J calls and clone size follow that table, whereas D and trimming were derived from the DNA. The sample has 90,000 to 120,000 clones on record, roughly 87% of them singletons. Of the sample, about 0.7% is held by the ten largest clones.

The origin of this receptor is a human donor who was the organ donor for an intestinal transplant. Sequencing used unstimulated CD4+ T cells sorted from spleen or lymph node cells, obtained before transplant. The rearranged segments are TRBV6-1 and TRBJ2-7, with the D gene too uncertain to name. The DNA reads TGTGCCAGCAGTGAAATCGTACATGGTGGGTATAACTCCGAGCAGTACTTC. The resulting protein is CASSEIVHGGYNSEQYF.